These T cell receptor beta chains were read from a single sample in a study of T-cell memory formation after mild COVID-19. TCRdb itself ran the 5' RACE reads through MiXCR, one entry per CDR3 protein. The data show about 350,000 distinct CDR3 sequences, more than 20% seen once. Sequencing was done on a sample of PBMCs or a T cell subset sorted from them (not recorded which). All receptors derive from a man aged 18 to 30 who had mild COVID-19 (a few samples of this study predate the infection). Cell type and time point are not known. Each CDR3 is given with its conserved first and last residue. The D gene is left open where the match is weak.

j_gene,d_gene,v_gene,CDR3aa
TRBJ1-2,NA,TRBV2,CASSGQRGSYGYTF
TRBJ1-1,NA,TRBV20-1,CSASLSGSRGSAEAFF
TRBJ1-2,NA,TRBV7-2,CASSLRGEVGYTF
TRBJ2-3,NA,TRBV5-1,CASSLAAGPPKDTQYF
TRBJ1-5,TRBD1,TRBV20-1,CSASGTAGGNQPQHF
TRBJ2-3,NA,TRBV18,CASSPRTNTDTQYF
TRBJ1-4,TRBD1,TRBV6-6,CASGLPDRELFF
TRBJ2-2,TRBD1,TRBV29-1,CSVEVVGQKTGELFF
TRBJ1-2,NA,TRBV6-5,CASSYGGQGFGYTF
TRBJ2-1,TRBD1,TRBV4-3,CASSQDGQGDYNEQFF
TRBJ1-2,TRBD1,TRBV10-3,CAISALGTGPNYGYTF
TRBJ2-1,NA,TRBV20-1,CSARDQSRAFF
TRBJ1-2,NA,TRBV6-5,CASSWGGEGYGYTF
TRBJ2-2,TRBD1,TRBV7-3,CASSLIRDRGNTGELFF
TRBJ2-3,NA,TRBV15,CATSTWGNTDTQYF
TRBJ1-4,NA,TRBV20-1,CSARDRGEREKLFF
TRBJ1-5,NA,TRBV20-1,CSARDRDTHQPQHF
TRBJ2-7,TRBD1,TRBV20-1,CSATDRATYEQYF
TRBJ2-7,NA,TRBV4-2,CASSQPGTPVYEQYF
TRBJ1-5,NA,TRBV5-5,CASSLEGRVSSNQPQHF